This T cell receptor beta chain appears in the sequencing data of a study of blood T cell repertoires in COVID-19. About the research overall: From the United States, Italy and Spain came samples of acute and convalescent COVID-19. T cells, B-cell-depleted T cells, or PBMCs supplied cDNA or gDNA.

Original methodology: Amplification of reference gene primers provided the estimated nucleated cell counts. Sequenced by immunoSEQ multiplex PCR; TCRdb stores in-frame clones only, minus some. That table supplies the V and J calls and clone size; D and trimming were determined from the DNA. The table records some 350,000 clones, 70% to 90% of them present only once. J lost 1 base, V lost 6 bases, and 3 bases had no gene match. The CDR3 totals 15 residues. Germline CDR1 LGHDT, CDR2 YNNKEL (reference sequence). Material for sequencing was peripheral blood. The rearrangement links TRBV3-1 (or the pseudogene TRBV3-2) to TRBJ1-5; 10 nucleotides agree with TRBD1. The TCR originated in a human donor in a cohort sampled during active COVID-19. For the CDR3, the DNA is TGTGCCAGCAGTCGGGACAGGGGAAGCAATCAGCCCCAGCATTTT. Translation gives CASSRDRGSNQPQHF.